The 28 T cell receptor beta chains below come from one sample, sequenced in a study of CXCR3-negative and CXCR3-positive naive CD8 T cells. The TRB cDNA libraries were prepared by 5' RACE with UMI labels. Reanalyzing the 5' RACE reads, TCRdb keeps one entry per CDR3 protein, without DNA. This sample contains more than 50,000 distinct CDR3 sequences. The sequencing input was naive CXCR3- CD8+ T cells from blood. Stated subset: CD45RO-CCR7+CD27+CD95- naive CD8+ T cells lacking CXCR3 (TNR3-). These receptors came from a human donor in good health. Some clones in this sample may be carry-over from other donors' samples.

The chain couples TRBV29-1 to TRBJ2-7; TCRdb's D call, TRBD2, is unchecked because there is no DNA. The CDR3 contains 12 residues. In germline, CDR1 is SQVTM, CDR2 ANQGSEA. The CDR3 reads CSVAGPSAEQYF.

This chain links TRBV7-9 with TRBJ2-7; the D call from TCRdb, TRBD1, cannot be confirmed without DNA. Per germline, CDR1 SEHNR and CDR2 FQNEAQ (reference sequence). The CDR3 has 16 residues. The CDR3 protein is CASSSTVAGVEYEQYF.

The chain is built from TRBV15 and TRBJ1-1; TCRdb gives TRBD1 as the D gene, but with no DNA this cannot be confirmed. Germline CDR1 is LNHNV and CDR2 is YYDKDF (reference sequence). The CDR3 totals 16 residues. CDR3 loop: CATSRDPTGFNTEAFF. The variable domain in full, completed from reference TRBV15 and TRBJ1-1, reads DAMVIQNPRYQVTQFGKPVTLSCSQTLNHNVMYWYQQKSSQAPKLLFHYYDKDFNNEADTPDNFQSRRPNTSFCFLDIRSPGLGDTAMYLCATSRDPTGFNTEAFFGQGTRLTVV.

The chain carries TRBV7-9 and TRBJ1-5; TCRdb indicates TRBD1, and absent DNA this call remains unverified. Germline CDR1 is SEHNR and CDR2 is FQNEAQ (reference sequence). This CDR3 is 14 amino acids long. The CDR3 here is CASSPTDSNQPQHF.

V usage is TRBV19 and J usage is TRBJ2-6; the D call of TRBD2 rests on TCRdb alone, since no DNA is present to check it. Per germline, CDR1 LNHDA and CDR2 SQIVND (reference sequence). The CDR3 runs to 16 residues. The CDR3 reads CASNRDSSSGANVLTF.

The CDR3 reads CASKDRTDGNTIYF. This chain links TRBV5-1 with TRBJ1-3; without DNA, the TCRdb call of TRBD1 cannot be checked. Germline CDR1 reads SGHRS; CDR2 reads YFSETQ. This CDR3 has 14 amino acids.

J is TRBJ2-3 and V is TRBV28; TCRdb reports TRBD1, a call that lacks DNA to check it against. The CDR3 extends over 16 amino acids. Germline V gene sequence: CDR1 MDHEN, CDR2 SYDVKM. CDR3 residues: CASQKGAGGLSDTQYF. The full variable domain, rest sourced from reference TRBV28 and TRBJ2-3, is DVKVTQSSRYLVKRTGEKVFLECVQDMDHENMFWYRQDPGLGLRLIYFSYDVKMKEKGDIPEGYSVSREKKERFSLILESASTNQTSMYLCASQKGAGGLSDTQYFGPGTRLTVL.

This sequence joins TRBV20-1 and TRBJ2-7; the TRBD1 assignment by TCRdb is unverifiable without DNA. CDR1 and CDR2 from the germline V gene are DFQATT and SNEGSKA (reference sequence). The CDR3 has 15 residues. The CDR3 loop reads CSARDRQGMLDEQYF.

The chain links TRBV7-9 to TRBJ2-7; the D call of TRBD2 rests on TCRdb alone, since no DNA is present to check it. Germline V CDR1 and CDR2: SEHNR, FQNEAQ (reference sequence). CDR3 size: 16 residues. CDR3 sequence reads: CASSYGLAGVGYEQYF.

This CDR3 reads CASSQGSEQYF. The chain joins TRBV7-3 to TRBJ2-7; the TRBD2 assignment by TCRdb is unverifiable without DNA. The CDR3 spans 11 residues. Germline V CDR1 and CDR2: SGHTA, FQGTGA.

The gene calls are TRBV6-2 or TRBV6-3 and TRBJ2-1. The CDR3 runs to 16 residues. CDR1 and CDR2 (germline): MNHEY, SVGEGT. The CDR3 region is CASSGRTPRLHNEQFF.

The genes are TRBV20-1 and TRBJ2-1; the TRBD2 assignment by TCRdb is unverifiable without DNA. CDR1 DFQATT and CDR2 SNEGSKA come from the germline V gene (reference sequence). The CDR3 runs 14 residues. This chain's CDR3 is CSASSGRFGNEQFF.

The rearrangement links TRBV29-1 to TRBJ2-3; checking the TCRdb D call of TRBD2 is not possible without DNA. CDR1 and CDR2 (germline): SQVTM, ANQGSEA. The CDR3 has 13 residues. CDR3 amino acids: CSVAGVREDTQYF.

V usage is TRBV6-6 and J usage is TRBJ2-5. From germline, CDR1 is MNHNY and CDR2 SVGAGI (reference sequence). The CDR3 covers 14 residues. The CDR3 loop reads CASSYSNSQETQYF.

The CDR3: CAITNGRPYEQYF. The gene calls are TRBV10-3 and TRBJ2-7. The CDR3 contains 13 residues. The germline V gene has CDR1 ENHRY and CDR2 SYGVKD.

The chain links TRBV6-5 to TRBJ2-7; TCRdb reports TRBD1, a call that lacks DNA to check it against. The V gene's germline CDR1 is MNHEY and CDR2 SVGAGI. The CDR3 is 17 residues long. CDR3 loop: CASSYPLTGSQKYEQYF.

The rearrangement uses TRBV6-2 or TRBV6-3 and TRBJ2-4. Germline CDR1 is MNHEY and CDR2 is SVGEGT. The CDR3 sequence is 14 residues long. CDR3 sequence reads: CASSYRMGPDIQYF.

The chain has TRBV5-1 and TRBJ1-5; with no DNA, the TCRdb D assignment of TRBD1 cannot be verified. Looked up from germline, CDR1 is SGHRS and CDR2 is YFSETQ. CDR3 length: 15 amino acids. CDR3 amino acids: CASSLEGSGGQPQHF.

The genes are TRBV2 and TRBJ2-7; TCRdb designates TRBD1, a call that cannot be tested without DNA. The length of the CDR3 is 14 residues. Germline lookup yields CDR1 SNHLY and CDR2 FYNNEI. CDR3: CASSQRGPPYEQYF. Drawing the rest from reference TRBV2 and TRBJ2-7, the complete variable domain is EPEVTQTPSHQVTQMGQEVILRCVPISNHLYFYWYRQILGQKVEFLVSFYNNEISEKSEIFDDQFSVERPDGSNFTLKIRSTKLEDSAMYFCASSQRGPPYEQYFGPGTRLTVT.

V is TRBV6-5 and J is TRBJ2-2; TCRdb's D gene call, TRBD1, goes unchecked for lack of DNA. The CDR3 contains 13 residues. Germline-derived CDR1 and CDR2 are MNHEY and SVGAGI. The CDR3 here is CASNGGSAGELFF.

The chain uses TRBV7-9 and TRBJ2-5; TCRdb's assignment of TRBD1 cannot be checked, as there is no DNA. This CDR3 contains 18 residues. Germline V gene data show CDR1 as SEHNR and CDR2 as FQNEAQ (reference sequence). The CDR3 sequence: CASSPPPFGGPLQETQYF.

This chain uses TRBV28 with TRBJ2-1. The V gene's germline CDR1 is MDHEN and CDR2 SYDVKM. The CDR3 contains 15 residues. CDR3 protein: CASSQGTSSYNEQFF.

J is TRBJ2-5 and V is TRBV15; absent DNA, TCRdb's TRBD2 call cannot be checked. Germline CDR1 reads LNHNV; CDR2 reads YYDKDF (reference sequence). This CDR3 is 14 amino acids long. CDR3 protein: CATSIGSGQETQYF.

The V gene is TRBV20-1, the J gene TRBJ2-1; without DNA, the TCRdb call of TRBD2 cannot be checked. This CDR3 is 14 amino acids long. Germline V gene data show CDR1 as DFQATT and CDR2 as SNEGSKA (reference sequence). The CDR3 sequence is CSAPGLAGGYEQFF.

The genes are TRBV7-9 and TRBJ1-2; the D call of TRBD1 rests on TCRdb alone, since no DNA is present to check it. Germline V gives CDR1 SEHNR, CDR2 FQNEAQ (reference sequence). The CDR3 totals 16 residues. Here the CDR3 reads CASILGTSTGNYGYTF. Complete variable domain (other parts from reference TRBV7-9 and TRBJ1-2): DTGVSQNPRHKITKRGQNVTFRCDPISEHNRLYWYRQTLGQGPEFLTYFQNEAQLEKSRLLSDRFSAERPKGSFSTLEIQRTEQGDSAMYLCASILGTSTGNYGYTFGSGTRLTVV.

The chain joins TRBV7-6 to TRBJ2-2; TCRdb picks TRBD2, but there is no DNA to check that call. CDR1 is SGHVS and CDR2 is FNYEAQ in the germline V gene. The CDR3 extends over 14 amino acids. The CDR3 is CASSLEEGPGELFF.

This chain's CDR3 is CASSYSYNEQFF. This chain links TRBV6-5 with TRBJ2-1. The length of the CDR3 is 12 residues. Germline CDR1 MNHEY, CDR2 SVGAGI.

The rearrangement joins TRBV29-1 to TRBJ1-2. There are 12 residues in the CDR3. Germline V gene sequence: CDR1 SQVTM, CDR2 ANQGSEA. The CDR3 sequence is CSIRHDSYGYTF.